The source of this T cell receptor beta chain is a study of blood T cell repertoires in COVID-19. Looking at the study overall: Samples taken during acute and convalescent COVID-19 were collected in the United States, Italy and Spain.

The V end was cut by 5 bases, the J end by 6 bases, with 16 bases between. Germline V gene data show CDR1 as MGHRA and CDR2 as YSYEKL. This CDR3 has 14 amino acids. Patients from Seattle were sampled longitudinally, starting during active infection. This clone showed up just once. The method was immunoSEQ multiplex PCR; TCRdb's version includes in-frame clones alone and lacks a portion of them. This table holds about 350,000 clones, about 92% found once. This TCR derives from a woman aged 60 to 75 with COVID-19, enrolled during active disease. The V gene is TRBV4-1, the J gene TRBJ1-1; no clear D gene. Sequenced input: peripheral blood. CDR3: CASSTLVGSAEAFF. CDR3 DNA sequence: TGCGCCAGCAGCACCCTTGTCGGGTCCGCTGAAGCTTTCTTT.